Detailed here is one T cell receptor (beta chain). Antigen unknown. At one end the junction does not follow the germline gene, possibly because of a read error. The data stem from a study of tumor-infiltrating lymphocytes in primary liver carcinoma. At the level of the study: Recorded tumor stage was T1-T3 N0M0, with diameters of about 4 to 10 cm. Study findings and constraints: Tumor-adjacent and tumor-blood pairs displayed less overlap than did pairs of tumor regions. Against blood, tumors held a significantly higher top-250-clone fraction (p = 0.039).

Using a constant-region primer together with ProtoScript II reverse transcriptase, TCR beta cDNA was made from around 500 ng of total RNA. ARM-PCR, slightly modified, supplied the TCR beta libraries through three nested multiplex PCR rounds. TRBV1-TRBV30 forward and Cbeta reverse primers drove the first two roughly 11-cycle rounds. TCRdb reprocessed the multiplex PCR reads with MiXCR, giving one entry per CDR3 protein. The sample lists tens of thousands of distinct CDR3 sequences, approximately 70% occurring once. This CDR3 contains 17 residues. CDR1 is SGHAT, CDR2 FQNNGV, per germline. Co-extraction of both nucleic acids (RNA and DNA) used roughly 19-33 mg of unsorted bulk tissue.

Sequenced input: tumor-adjacent normal liver tissue. The chain employs TRBV11-2 and TRBJ2-5, with TRBD2 matching 7 bases. This clonotype originated in a man aged 35 to 55 with primary liver carcinoma and hepatitis B virus infection. The CDR3 spells CVSSLARAGAPQETQYF. CDR3 sequence (DNA): TGTGTCAGCAGCTTAGCGAGGGCGGGAGCGCCTCAGGAGACCCAGTACTTC.